A single sample gave rise to the 21 T cell receptor beta chains below, sequenced in a study of T cell clonality in common variable immunodeficiency. Repertoires were generated with immunoSEQ multiplex PCR, while TCRdb's copy carries only in-frame clones and drops some. The sample includes roughly 58,000 clones, none of them occurring once. What was sequenced was peripheral blood mononuclear cells. Receptor source: a person between 18 and 75 years old in good health.

Ten or more counts support this clone. The read halts 3 residues ahead of the CDR3 end, with the missing end drawn from the germline J gene. The chain is built from TRBV7-2 and TRBJ1-4; no clear D. The length of the CDR3 is 15 residues. V lost 1 base, J lost 6 bases, and 12 bases lay in between. Germline V lookup: CDR1 SGHTA, CDR2 FQGNSA. CDR3 sequence reads: CASSLVSGFYEKLFF. The sequenced part of the CDR3 DNA is TGTGCCAGCAGCTTAGTATCAGGTTTCTATGAAAAA. Filled out from reference TRBV7-2 and TRBJ1-4, the complete variable domain reads GAGVSQSPSNKVTEKGKDVELRCDPISGHTALYWYRQSLGQGLEFLIYFQGNSAPDKSGLPSDRFSAERTGGSVSTLTIQRTQQEDSAVYLCASSLVSGFYEKLFFGSGTQLSVL.

In its sample, this clone was seen many times. The part of the CDR3 DNA that was read is TGTGCCAGTAGTCCCACTCCAACCCACTCTGGAAACACC. Translation: CASSPTPTHSGNT. The whole CDR3 protein reads CASSPTPTHSGNTIYF. This chain connects TRBV19 to TRBJ1-3; D is unresolved. Read coverage stops 3 residues before the CDR3 terminus; the germline J gene supplies the remainder. CDR1 and CDR2 from the germline V gene are LNHDA and SQIVND (reference sequence). The CDR3 spans 16 residues. V lost 5 bases and J lost 0, with 14 bases in between. Variable domain in full (rest from reference TRBV19 and TRBJ1-3): DGGITQSPKYLFRKEGQNVTLSCEQNLNHDAMYWYRQDPGQGLRLIYYSQIVNDFQKGDIAEGYSVSREKKESFPLTVTSAQKNPTAFYLCASSPTPTHSGNTIYFGEGSWLTVV.

There are many counts of this clone. The sequence runs out 3 residues before the end of the CDR3; the remainder is reconstructed from the germline J gene. This sequence joins TRBV20-1 and TRBJ2-7; D possibly matches TRBD1 or TRBD2 (5 bases each). Germline V lookup: CDR1 DFQATT, CDR2 SNEGSKA (reference sequence). The CDR3 consists of 15 residues. Trimming took off 1 base at V and 2 bases at J, with 15 bases between the two ends. The CDR3 loop is CSARVRAGSTYEQYF. The DNA read from the CDR3 is TGCAGTGCTAGAGTAAGGGCAGGGAGTACCTACGAG.

This clone has just a few counts. The sequence runs out 3 residues before the end of the CDR3; the remainder is reconstructed from the germline J gene. This chain connects TRBV10-2 to TRBJ1-2, with D maybe TRBD1 (6 bases). Germline V gene sequence: CDR1 WSHSY, CDR2 SAAADI. The CDR3 contains 13 residues. The V gene lost 3 bases and the J gene lost 6 bases, with 11 bases spanning the gap. The part of the CDR3 DNA that was read is TGCGCCAGCAGTGACTGGACAGCTAATGGC. Translated: CASSDWTANG. The full CDR3 protein reads CASSDWTANGYTF.

This clone appeared many times. The read finishes 3 residues shy of the CDR3 end, and the germline J gene is used to complete it. V and J are TRBV29-1 and TRBJ2-3; D may be TRBD1 (5 bases). This CDR3 spans 15 amino acids. V was clipped by 1 base and J by 4 bases, with 15 bases between them. The germline gives CDR1 SQVTM, CDR2 ANQGSEA. CDR3: CSVEAPQGSPDTQYF. The sequenced part of the CDR3 DNA is TGCAGCGTTGAAGCCCCGCAGGGAAGCCCAGATACG.

This clone was detected ten times or more. The read is 3 residues too short to cover the CDR3 end, so that end is filled in from the germline J gene. The chain recombines TRBV7-2 with TRBJ1-1; 7 bases align to TRBD1. The CDR3 spans 13 residues. Germline V gives CDR1 SGHTA, CDR2 FQGNSA. The DNA read from the CDR3 is TGTGCCAGCAGCTTAGTTAAGGGGGCGGAA. This sequence encodes CASSLVKGAE. The CDR3 in full is CASSLVKGAEAFF.

This clone was recorded many times. The CDR3 reads CASSPLIQGNEQFF. The DNA read from the CDR3 is TGCGCCAGCAGCCCCCTGATTCAGGGCAATGAG. V gene TRBV5-1 combines with J gene TRBJ2-1; weak D call: TRBD1 (5 bases). The read halts 3 residues ahead of the CDR3 end, with the missing end drawn from the germline J gene. The germline V and J ends were trimmed by 4 bases and 6 bases, with 14 bases remaining between them. Germline V gene lookup returns CDR1 SGHRS and CDR2 YFSETQ. This CDR3 is 14 amino acids long.

This clone was seen at least ten times. The chain's CDR3 is CASSLLTGTGNTIYF. The DNA read from the CDR3 is TGTGCCAGCAGTCTCCTGACAGGGACTGGAAACACC. This chain links TRBV28 with TRBJ1-3, with 7 bases lining up with TRBD1. The sequenced fragment ends 3 residues before the CDR3 boundary, so the rest is inferred from the germline J gene. The CDR3 loop spans 15 amino acids. Per the germline V gene, CDR1 is MDHEN and CDR2 is SYDVKM. The V gene end was trimmed by 5 bases and the J gene end by 2 bases; junction bases not matched to a gene: 6.

This clone was detected many times. The read comes to an end 3 residues before the CDR3 does, leaving the germline J gene to fill in the end. The chain combines TRBV18 with TRBJ2-1; 9 bases are a match to TRBD1. The CDR3 is 15 amino acids. Germline V lookup: CDR1 KGHSH, CDR2 LQKENI. V shed 3 bases and J 0 bases; nucleotides not matched to a gene: 0. This CDR3 is CASSPDRGSYNEQFF. The part of the CDR3 DNA that was read is TGTGCCAGCTCACCGGACAGGGGCTCCTACAATGAG. The variable domain in full, with the rest retrieved from reference TRBV18 and TRBJ2-1, is NAGVMQNPRHLVRRRGQEARLRCSPMKGHSHVYWYRQLPEEGLKFMVYLQKENIIDESGMPKERFSAEFPKEGPSILRIQQVVRGDSAAYFCASSPDRGSYNEQFFGPGTRLTVL.

This clone was observed many times. From the germline J gene comes the end of the CDR3, since the read stops 3 residues before it. V usage is TRBV29-1 and J usage is TRBJ2-2, with TRBD1 matching 9 bases. The CDR3 consists of 14 residues. Germline loops: CDR1 SQVTM, CDR2 ANQGSEA. Germline trimming cut 8 bases from V and 0 bases from J; bases unmatched to any gene: 4. Partial CDR3 DNA: TGCAGCTGTGGGACAGGGACGAACACCGGGGAG. It specifies CSCGTGTNTGE. The whole CDR3 is CSCGTGTNTGELFF.

This clone was observed at least ten times. From the germline J gene comes the end of the CDR3, since the read stops 3 residues before it. The V and J genes are TRBV20-1 and TRBJ1-2, with D unclear. The CDR3 loop spans 11 amino acids. Germline V gene data show CDR1 as DFQATT and CDR2 as SNEGSKA (reference sequence). The V and J ends lost 7 bases and 1 base respectively, with 7 bases between them. CDR3 sequence: CSGTDNYGYTF. CDR3 DNA (partial): TGCAGTGGGACTGATAACTATGGC.

This clone appeared many times. The sequenced fragment ends 3 residues before the CDR3 boundary, so the rest is inferred from the germline J gene. The V call is TRBV6-2 or TRBV6-3, the J call TRBJ2-7; D is unresolved. Looked up from germline, CDR1 is MNHEY and CDR2 is SVGEGT. Trimming pared 4 bases from V and 3 bases from J, leaving 19 bases between. This CDR3 spans 16 amino acids. The CDR3 DNA, read in part, is TGTGCCAGCAGTTTTGCCTTAGCCCGGGTCGTCTACGAG. Translated, it gives CASSFALARVVYE. The full CDR3 sequence reads CASSFALARVVYEQYF.

This clone occurred many times. The sequence runs out 3 residues before the end of the CDR3; the remainder is reconstructed from the germline J gene. The rearrangement uses TRBV23-1 and TRBJ2-7, with D perhaps TRBD1 (8 bases). TRBV23-1 is known as an ORF, though its function is uncertain. The CDR3 runs to 17 residues. V dropped 3 bases and J dropped 0 bases, with 18 bases sitting between them. The CDR3 protein is CASSHTGGETPSYEQYF. Partial CDR3 DNA: TGCGCCAGCAGTCATACAGGGGGGGAAACCCCCTCCTACGAG.

This clone was found many times. The read halts 3 residues ahead of the CDR3 end, with the missing end drawn from the germline J gene. The chain uses TRBV5-1 and TRBJ2-1, with TRBD2 matching over 7 bases. Germline V gene lookup returns CDR1 SGHRS and CDR2 YFSETQ. V lost 0 bases to trimming and J lost 6 bases; unmatched junction nucleotides: 12. The CDR3 sequence is 17 residues long. CDR3 DNA (partial): TGCGCCAGCAGCTTGGCCCCAGGCGGGAGTTGGACCAATGAG. This codes for CASSLAPGGSWTNE. The entire CDR3 protein reads CASSLAPGGSWTNEQFF.

This clone was counted at least ten times. The read stops 3 residues short of the end of the CDR3; the missing end is completed from the germline J gene. The chain links TRBV19 to TRBJ1-1, with TRBD1 identical over 8 bases. The CDR3 loop spans 14 amino acids. V shed 1 base and J 7 bases; nucleotides not matched to a gene: 5. CDR1 and CDR2 from the germline V gene are LNHDA and SQIVND (reference sequence). The CDR3 loop reads CASSIVSGGGEAFF. The covered CDR3 bases are TGTGCCAGTAGTATAGTTTCAGGGGGCGGTGAA. Drawing the rest from reference TRBV19 and TRBJ1-1, the complete variable domain is DGGITQSPKYLFRKEGQNVTLSCEQNLNHDAMYWYRQDPGQGLRLIYYSQIVNDFQKGDIAEGYSVSREKKESFPLTVTSAQKNPTAFYLCASSIVSGGGEAFFGQGTRLTVV.

On this clone itself: The read halts 3 residues ahead of the CDR3 end, with the missing end drawn from the germline J gene. The V gene is TRBV5-1, the J gene TRBJ2-5; 8 nucleotides agree with TRBD1. After removal of 4 bases from V and 5 bases from J, the junction contained 7 bases not matched to a gene. The CDR3 contains 14 residues. Germline V gene data show CDR1 as SGHRS and CDR2 as YFSETQ. The CDR3 loop is CASSTTGGRETQYF. The CDR3 bases that were read are TGCGCCAGCAGCACAACAGGGGGTCGGGAGACC.

This clone was recorded many times. The sequenced fragment ends 3 residues before the CDR3 boundary, so the rest is inferred from the germline J gene. The chain is built from TRBV18 and TRBJ1-3, with 7 bases fitting TRBD1. Germline V gene sequence: CDR1 KGHSH, CDR2 LQKENI. V trimming: 3 bases; J trimming: 0 bases; junction bases outside the gene matches: 8. The CDR3 has 17 residues. The sequenced CDR3 bases are TGTGCCAGCTCACCGTTGGGACAGACCAACTCTGGAAACACC. This gives the protein CASSPLGQTNSGNT. The whole CDR3 protein reads CASSPLGQTNSGNTIYF.

There are many counts of this clone. The read is 3 residues too short to cover the CDR3 end, so that end is filled in from the germline J gene. V usage is TRBV20-1 and J usage is TRBJ2-5, with 9 bases that match TRBD1. CDR1 DFQATT and CDR2 SNEGSKA come from the germline V gene (reference sequence). V was clipped by 3 bases and J by 5 bases; unmatched bases: 7. This CDR3 has 14 amino acids. The part of the CDR3 DNA that was read is TGCAGTGCTAGCAGGGACAGGGTTTCGGAGACC. It is translated as CSASRDRVSET. In full, the CDR3 reads CSASRDRVSETQYF.

This clone has just a few counts. The DNA ends 3 residues before the CDR3 does, and the rest of the CDR3 is filled in from the germline J gene. This chain links TRBV13 with TRBJ2-7, with D tentatively TRBD1 (6 bases). The germline V and J ends were trimmed by 5 bases and 2 bases, with 13 bases remaining between them. Germline assignment: CDR1 PRHDT and CDR2 FYEKMQ (reference sequence). This CDR3 spans 14 amino acids. The CDR3 region is CASSPRDKTYEQYF. The sequenced CDR3 bases are TGTGCCAGCAGCCCACGGGACAAAACCTACGAG.

This clone appeared many times. Read sequence stops 3 residues before the CDR3 end, and the germline J gene provides the missing end. The chain uses TRBV19 and TRBJ2-1, with 10 nucleotides matching TRBD2. The CDR3 is 15 amino acids. CDR1 and CDR2 from the germline V gene are LNHDA and SQIVND (reference sequence). J lost 6 bases, V lost 6 bases, and 8 bases had no gene match. CDR3 protein: CASSLVAGGLNEQFF. Partial CDR3 DNA: TGTGCCAGTAGCCTTGTAGCGGGAGGTCTCAATGAG.

This clone was observed many times. The read ends 3 residues before the CDR3 terminus; that terminus is restored from the germline J gene. V is TRBV12-5 and J is TRBJ2-1; TRBD2 is a possible D gene (5 bases). CDR1 and CDR2 from the germline V gene are LGHNT and FRNRAP. Trimming cost V 1 base and J 4 bases, with 11 bases left between them. The CDR3 spans 15 residues. CDR3 amino acids: CASGLERAAYNEQFF. The CDR3 DNA, read in part, is TGTGCTAGTGGTTTGGAGAGGGCTGCGTACAATGAG.